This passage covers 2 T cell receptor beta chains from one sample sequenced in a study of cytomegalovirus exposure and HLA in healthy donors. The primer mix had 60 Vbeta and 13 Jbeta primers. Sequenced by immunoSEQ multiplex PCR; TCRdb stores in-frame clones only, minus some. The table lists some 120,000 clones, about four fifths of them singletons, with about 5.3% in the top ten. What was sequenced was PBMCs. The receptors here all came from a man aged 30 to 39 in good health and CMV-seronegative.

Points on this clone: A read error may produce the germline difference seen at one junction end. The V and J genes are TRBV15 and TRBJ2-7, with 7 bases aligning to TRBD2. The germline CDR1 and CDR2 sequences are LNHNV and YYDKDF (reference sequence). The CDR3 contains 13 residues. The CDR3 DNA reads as TGTGCTACCAGCGGGACTGAGGTCGGCGAGCAGTACTTC. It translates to CATSGTEVGEQYF.

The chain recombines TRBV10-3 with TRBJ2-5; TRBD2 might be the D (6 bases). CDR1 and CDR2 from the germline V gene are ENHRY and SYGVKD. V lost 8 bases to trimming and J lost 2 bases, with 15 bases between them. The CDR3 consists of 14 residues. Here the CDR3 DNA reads TGTGCCATCGGGGAGGTTGACTTGCAAGAGACCCAGTACTTC. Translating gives CAIGEVDLQETQYF.